The 28 T cell receptor beta chains given below trace back to one sample, sequenced in a study of monozygotic twins with inflammatory bowel disease. TCRdb reprocessed the 5' RACE reads and stores each CDR3 protein as one record, lacking DNA. Found here are about 420,000 distinct CDR3 sequences; the top ten clones hold about 2.3%. Sequencing input: blood. These receptors were taken from a human donor with ulcerative colitis or Crohn's disease, or a healthy co-twin of an affected twin (not recorded which).

V and J are TRBV7-9 and TRBJ2-7; TCRdb picks TRBD1, but there is no DNA to check that call. The V gene's germline CDR1 is SEHNR and CDR2 FQNEAQ (reference sequence). This CDR3 has 15 amino acids. The CDR3 is CASSQGQIRSYEQYF.

The chain couples TRBV12-3 or TRBV12-4 to TRBJ1-6; there is no DNA to check the TCRdb D call of TRBD1. The CDR3 has 14 residues. The CDR3 loop reads CASSLKQGNSPLHF.

This sequence joins TRBV2 and TRBJ2-1; the D call from TCRdb, TRBD2, cannot be confirmed without DNA. CDR3 size: 15 residues. CDR1 SNHLY and CDR2 FYNNEI come from the germline V gene. The CDR3 region is CASSESGGTYNEQFF.

The chain recombines TRBV20-1 with TRBJ1-1; the TCRdb D gene call, TRBD1, has no DNA to confirm it. The CDR3 has 14 amino acids. The germline gives CDR1 DFQATT, CDR2 SNEGSKA (reference sequence). The CDR3 spells CSASTFKGDTEAFF.

The genes are TRBV7-2 and TRBJ1-1; TCRdb picks TRBD1, but there is no DNA to check that call. Germline values: CDR1 SGHTA, CDR2 FQGNSA. CDR3 length equals 12 residues. CDR3: CASSLATGEAFF.

This chain uses TRBV2 with TRBJ1-4; the D gene TCRdb calls, TRBD1, cannot be checked with no DNA. Germline CDR1 is SNHLY and CDR2 is FYNNEI. The CDR3 runs to 14 residues. This CDR3 reads CASSLGGAGEKLFF.

The gene calls are TRBV30 and TRBJ1-1. Germline CDR1 GTSNPN, CDR2 SVGIG (reference sequence). This CDR3 comprises 13 residues. The CDR3 spells CARTATGNTEAFF.

This chain joins TRBV7-2 and TRBJ1-2. The germline V gene encodes CDR1 SGHTA and CDR2 FQGNSA. CDR3 size: 14 residues. The CDR3 reads CASSLVPREDGYTF.

The rearrangement uses TRBV6-5 and TRBJ2-2; as DNA is missing, the TRBD1 call by TCRdb cannot be tested. Germline CDR1 and CDR2: MNHEY and SVGAGI. The CDR3 totals 14 residues. CDR3 sequence reads: CASSSPEPTGELFF.

V is TRBV14 and J is TRBJ2-1; absent DNA, TCRdb's TRBD2 call cannot be checked. This CDR3 has 14 amino acids. Per the germline V gene, CDR1 is SGHDN and CDR2 is FVKESK. CDR3 sequence reads: CASSPGMAGAEQFF.

The chain links TRBV28 to TRBJ1-5; TCRdb's D call of TRBD1 is untestable without DNA. In germline, CDR1 is MDHEN, CDR2 SYDVKM. The CDR3 totals 16 residues. CDR3 sequence reads: CASSSHRGNSNQPQHF.

The rearrangement uses TRBV7-6 and TRBJ2-2. This CDR3 has 12 residues. The germline gives CDR1 SGHVS, CDR2 FNYEAQ. The CDR3 region is CASSQSPGELFF.

This chain connects TRBV19 to TRBJ2-1; there is no DNA to check the TCRdb D call of TRBD2. The germline V gene encodes CDR1 LNHDA and CDR2 SQIVND (reference sequence). CDR3 size: 15 residues. CDR3: CASRGLAGVFNEQFF.

CDR3 region: CASGLGIRSYNEQFF. The chain combines TRBV7-2 with TRBJ2-1. Germline CDR1 and CDR2: SGHTA and FQGNSA. The CDR3 totals 15 residues. The variable domain in full, with the rest retrieved from reference TRBV7-2 and TRBJ2-1, is GAGVSQSPSNKVTEKGKDVELRCDPISGHTALYWYRQSLGQGLEFLIYFQGNSAPDKSGLPSDRFSAERTGGSVSTLTIQRTQQEDSAVYLCASGLGIRSYNEQFFGPGTRLTVL.

The rearrangement uses TRBV20-1 and TRBJ2-3. CDR1 and CDR2 from the germline V gene are DFQATT and SNEGSKA (reference sequence). This CDR3 comprises 14 residues. The CDR3 loop is CSARVGTNTDTQYF.

The chain recombines TRBV18 with TRBJ2-1; absent DNA, TCRdb's TRBD2 call cannot be checked. This CDR3 has 15 amino acids. Germline assignment: CDR1 KGHSH and CDR2 LQKENI. CDR3 residues: CASSPSGTLYNEQFF.

This chain joins TRBV20-1 and TRBJ2-2. CDR3 length equals 15 residues. CDR1 is DFQATT and CDR2 is SNEGSKA in the germline V gene (reference sequence). CDR3 sequence: CSAREDGRLSGELFF.

V gene TRBV7-9 combines with J gene TRBJ2-1; TCRdb outputs TRBD1, but without DNA this stays unchecked. The CDR3 runs 15 residues. CDR1 and CDR2 from the germline V gene are SEHNR and FQNEAQ (reference sequence). The CDR3 spells CASSFLGQGNNEQFF.

The rearrangement uses TRBV5-1 and TRBJ2-5; the TRBD2 assignment by TCRdb is unverifiable without DNA. The length of the CDR3 is 16 residues. Germline CDR1 is SGHRS and CDR2 is YFSETQ. This CDR3 reads CASSSPAGTSGETQYF.

J is TRBJ2-2 and V is TRBV6-1. This CDR3 spans 11 amino acids. Germline V gives CDR1 MNHNS, CDR2 SASEGT. CDR3: CASSQNGELFF.

This chain joins TRBV7-2 and TRBJ1-2; TCRdb returns TRBD1, unconfirmable since there is no DNA. Germline V gene sequence: CDR1 SGHTA, CDR2 FQGNSA. The CDR3 is 15 amino acids. The CDR3 here is CASSLARGASYGYTF.

The chain uses TRBV9 and TRBJ2-1. The V gene's germline CDR1 is SGDLS and CDR2 YYNGEE. The CDR3 sequence is 14 residues long. CDR3 sequence: CASSGVLSYNEQFF.

The chain carries TRBV6-5 and TRBJ2-5; with no DNA, the TCRdb D assignment of TRBD1 cannot be verified. Germline CDR1 is MNHEY and CDR2 is SVGAGI. The CDR3 contains 13 residues. CDR3 protein: CASRAGFAKTQYF.

The rearrangement joins TRBV11-2 to TRBJ2-3. The CDR3 loop spans 11 amino acids. Germline CDR1 is SGHAT and CDR2 is FQNNGV. The CDR3 loop reads CASSLVNTQYF. The variable domain in full, with the rest retrieved from reference TRBV11-2 and TRBJ2-3, is EAGVAQSPRYKIIEKRQSVAFWCNPISGHATLYWYQQILGQGPKLLIQFQNNGVVDDSQLPKDRFSAERLKGVDSTLKIQPAKLEDSAVYLCASSLVNTQYFGPGTRLTVL.

The CDR3 sequence is CASSLQGRGGETQYF. The rearrangement links TRBV5-6 to TRBJ2-5; TCRdb outputs TRBD1, but without DNA this stays unchecked. Germline loops: CDR1 SGHDT, CDR2 YYEEEE. The CDR3 is 15 amino acids.

The chain has TRBV20-1 and TRBJ2-1; lacking DNA, the TRBD1 call made by TCRdb goes unchecked. Germline assignment: CDR1 DFQATT and CDR2 SNEGSKA (reference sequence). CDR3 length equals 12 residues. The CDR3 protein is CRTSGGYNEQFF.

The CDR3 sequence: CSVDGEPQETQYF. The chain employs TRBV29-1 and TRBJ2-5; TCRdb's D call, TRBD1, is unchecked because there is no DNA. Per the germline V gene, CDR1 is SQVTM and CDR2 is ANQGSEA. This CDR3 has 13 amino acids.

The chain recombines TRBV9 with TRBJ2-1. Germline values: CDR1 SGDLS, CDR2 YYNGEE. The CDR3 spans 14 residues. The CDR3 is CASSVIEAYNEQFF.